This T cell receptor (beta chain) emerged from a study of Graves' ophthalmopathy and Graves' hyperthyroidism. Hyperthyroidism patients had new diagnoses, durations under 2 months, and ages of 18 to 65. Among the exclusions were patients with other autoimmune diseases, uncontrolled infections, pregnancy or lactation. Physicians reached a diagnosis by relying on clinical symptoms, serum thyroxine, TRAb, thyroid ultrasound and orbital computed tomography. This CDR3 has 12 amino acids. Germline CDR1 ENHRY, CDR2 SYGVKD. This clonotype was detected many times. An end of the junction differs from the germline gene, which may be a read error. RNA served as the template for amplifying TCR beta CDR3 regions. The library came from an HTBI-primed first-round RT-PCR and a second-round multiplex PCR. One entry per CDR3 protein, called by TCRdb with MiXCR from the multiplex PCR reads. Here the sample spans more than 1,000,000 distinct CDR3 sequences, about 40% being singletons.

The rearrangement uses TRBV10-3 and TRBJ2-7; D uncertain. The sequenced sample was peripheral blood or thyroid tissue (not recorded which). The TCR was taken from an adult man with Graves' hyperthyroidism. This CDR3 reads CAIRETGDEQYF. The CDR3 nucleotides read TGTGCCATCCGTGAGACTGGGGATGAGCAGTACTTC.